A selection of T cell receptor beta chains follows, all from one sample in a study of T-cell memory formation after mild COVID-19. TCRdb processed the 5' RACE reads anew with MiXCR; each CDR3 protein has one entry. The table shows around 410,000 distinct CDR3 sequences, with about a quarter occurring only once. The sample consisted of PBMCs or a T cell subset sorted from them (not recorded which). These receptors were collected from an adult woman who had mild COVID-19 (a few samples of this study predate the infection). Cell type and time point are not known. Each CDR3 is given with its conserved first and last residue. Fields, in order: D gene, V gene, CDR3 protein. A D gene is named only where the DNA matches it firmly.

TRBD2,TRBV15,CATSRDTLAGEEQFF
TRBD2,TRBV5-4,CASSKAGDTDTQYF
-,TRBV4-1,CASSQGGARGAKNIQYF
-,TRBV9,CASSVDVTGELFF
-,TRBV6-5,CASSYGVGDGYTF
TRBD2,TRBV11-2,CASSHTPGTTHNEQFF
TRBD1,TRBV18,CASSPNRQGRSGELFF
-,TRBV7-9,CASSLMIRTTNTGELFF
-,TRBV4-1,CASSQLPSTDTQYF
TRBD1,TRBV7-2,CASSPTLTTGRGANVLTF
-,TRBV3-1,CASSTDTSYEQYF
-,TRBV2,CASSPLTVNTEAFF
-,TRBV9,CASSVAWTTTDTQYF
-,TRBV7-2,CASSSSSEQYF
-,TRBV25-1,CASSEYQGSRETQYF
-,TRBV20-1,CSARDFKDTEAFF
-,TRBV4-1,CASSLNTGGGYNEQFF
-,TRBV6-5,CASSYSPTFGGSHGYTF
-,TRBV6-1,CASSEREYNEQFF
-,TRBV5-1,CASSLGQAPYEQYF
TRBD1,TRBV14,CASSYGTGSVEQYF
TRBD1,TRBV12-3/TRBV12-4,CASSPGTARVPRETQYF
-,TRBV12-3/TRBV12-4,CASSLSYDRNYGYTF
-,TRBV6-2/TRBV6-3,CASSYARGVSYEQYF
-,TRBV7-8,CASSFPDYSRAKNIQYF
-,TRBV4-1,CASSHGTGIRIQPQHF
TRBD2,TRBV7-3,CASSSTLAGGNTGELFF
TRBD1,TRBV5-1,CASSSKGKGALYEQYF
TRBD1,TRBV20-1,CSAPDRGFHEQYF
-,TRBV9,CATGGTDTQYF
-,TRBV24-1,CATSDESRTSGELFF
-,TRBV7-9,CASSLWRGIYNEQFF
TRBD2,TRBV9,CASSPSGSFNTGELFF
TRBD1,TRBV20-1,CSATGTGGNYGYTF
TRBD1,TRBV20-1,CSARDRGSGEAFF
-,TRBV20-1,CSGGDTDTQYF
-,TRBV5-6,CASSLRDFGAEQYF
-,TRBV4-1,CASSQEQALTF
-,TRBV3-1,CASSQAPRGIDLAKNIQYF
-,TRBV3-1,CASSPAGRISPQHF
-,TRBV10-3,CAISESRGARGYTF
-,TRBV16,CASSQSGGWNQPQHF
-,TRBV20-1,CSAGNYNEQFF
-,TRBV7-2,CASSSPRDLVDTQYF
TRBD1,TRBV24-1,CATSDGLGGQGAYEQYF
-,TRBV7-8,CASIRQRSQETQYF
-,TRBV9,CASSVDSGRAQPQHF
-,TRBV14,CASSQSGRNYEQYF
-,TRBV24-1,CATSGHSNTGELFF
TRBD2,TRBV20-1,CSGHSGGTTDTQYF